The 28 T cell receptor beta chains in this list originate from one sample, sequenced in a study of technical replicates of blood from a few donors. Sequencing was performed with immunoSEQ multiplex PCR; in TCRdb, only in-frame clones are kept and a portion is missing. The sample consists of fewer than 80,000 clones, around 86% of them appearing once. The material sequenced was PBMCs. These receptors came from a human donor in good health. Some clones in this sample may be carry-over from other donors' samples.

Here the CDR3 DNA reads TGTGCCTCAGGGGTCGGGTCTGAAGCTTTCTTT. Amino acid sequence: CASGVGSEAFF. This rearrangement joins TRBV19 to TRBJ1-1, with TRBD1 as a possible D gene (6 bases). Germline V gives CDR1 LNHDA, CDR2 SQIVND (reference sequence). This CDR3 comprises 11 residues. V was clipped by 11 bases and J by 6 bases, with 13 bases between them. The full variable domain, its missing parts supplied by reference TRBV19 and TRBJ1-1, is DGGITQSPKYLFRKEGQNVTLSCEQNLNHDAMYWYRQDPGQGLRLIYYSQIVNDFQKGDIAEGYSVSREKKESFPLTVTSAQKNPTAFYLCASGVGSEAFFGQGTRLTVV.

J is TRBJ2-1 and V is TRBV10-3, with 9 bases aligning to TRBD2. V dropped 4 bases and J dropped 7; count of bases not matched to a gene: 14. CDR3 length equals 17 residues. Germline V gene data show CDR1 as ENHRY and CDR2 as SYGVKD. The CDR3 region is CAISGTGRGGIENEQFF. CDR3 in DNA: TGTGCCATCAGTGGAACAGGGCGGGGGGGCATCGAGAATGAGCAGTTCTTC.

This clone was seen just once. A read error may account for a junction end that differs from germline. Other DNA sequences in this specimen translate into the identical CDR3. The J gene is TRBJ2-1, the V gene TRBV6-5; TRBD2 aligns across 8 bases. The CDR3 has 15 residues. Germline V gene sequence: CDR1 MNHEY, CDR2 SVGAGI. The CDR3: CASSRGGSGEGEQFF. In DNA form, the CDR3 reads TGTGCTAGCAGCCGCGGGGGGTCTGGCGAGGGTGAGCAGTTCTTC.

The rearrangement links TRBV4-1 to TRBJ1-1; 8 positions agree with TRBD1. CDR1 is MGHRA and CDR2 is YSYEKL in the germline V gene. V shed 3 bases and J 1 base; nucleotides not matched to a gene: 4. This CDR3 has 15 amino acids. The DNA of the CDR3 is TGCGCCAGCAGCCAGCCCGGGACAGGGAACACTGAAGCTTTCTTT. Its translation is CASSQPGTGNTEAFF.

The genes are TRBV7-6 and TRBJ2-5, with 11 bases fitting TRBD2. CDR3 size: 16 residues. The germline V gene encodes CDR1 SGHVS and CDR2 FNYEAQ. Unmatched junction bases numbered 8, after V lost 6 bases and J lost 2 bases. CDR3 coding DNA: TGTGCCAGCAGTCTGAACATAGCGGGGGGGCAAGAGACCCAGTACTTC. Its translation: CASSLNIAGGQETQYF.

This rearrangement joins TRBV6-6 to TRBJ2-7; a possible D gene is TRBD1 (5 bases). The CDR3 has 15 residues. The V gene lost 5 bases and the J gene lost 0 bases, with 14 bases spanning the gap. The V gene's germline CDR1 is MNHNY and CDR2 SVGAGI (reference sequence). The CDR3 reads CASSRDRVSSYEQYF. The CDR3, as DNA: TGTGCCAGCAGTCGAGACAGAGTAAGCTCCTACGAGCAGTACTTC.

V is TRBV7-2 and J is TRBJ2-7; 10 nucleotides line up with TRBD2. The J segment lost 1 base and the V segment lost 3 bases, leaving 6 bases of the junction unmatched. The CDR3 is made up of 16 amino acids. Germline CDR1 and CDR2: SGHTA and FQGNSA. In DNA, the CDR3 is TGTGCCAGCAGCTTCCAATCTAGCGGGAGTTCCTACGAGCAGTACTTC. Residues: CASSFQSSGSSYEQYF.

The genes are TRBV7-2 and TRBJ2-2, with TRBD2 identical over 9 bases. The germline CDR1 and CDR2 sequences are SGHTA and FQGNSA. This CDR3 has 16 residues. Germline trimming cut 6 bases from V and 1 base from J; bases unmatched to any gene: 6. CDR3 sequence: CASRETRGGNTGELFF. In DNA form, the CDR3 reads TGTGCCAGCAGGGAGACGCGGGGGGGGAACACCGGGGAGCTGTTTTTT.

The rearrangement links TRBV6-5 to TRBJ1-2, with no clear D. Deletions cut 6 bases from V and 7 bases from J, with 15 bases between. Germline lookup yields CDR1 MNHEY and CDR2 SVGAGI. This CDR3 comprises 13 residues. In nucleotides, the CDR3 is TGTGCCAGCAGAACGGGGAGGTTCACTGGCTACACCTTC. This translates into CASRTGRFTGYTF.

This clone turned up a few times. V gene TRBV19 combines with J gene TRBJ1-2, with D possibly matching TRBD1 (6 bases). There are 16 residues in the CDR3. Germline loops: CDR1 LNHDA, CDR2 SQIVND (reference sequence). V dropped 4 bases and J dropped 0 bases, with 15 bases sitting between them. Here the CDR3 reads CASSTITGNTNYGYTF. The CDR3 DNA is TGTGCCAGTAGTACAATAACAGGGAACACTAACTATGGCTACACCTTC.

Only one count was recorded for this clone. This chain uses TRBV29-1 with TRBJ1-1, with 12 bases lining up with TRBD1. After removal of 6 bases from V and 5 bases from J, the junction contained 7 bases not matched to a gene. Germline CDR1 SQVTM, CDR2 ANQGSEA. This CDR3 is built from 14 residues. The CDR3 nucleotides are TGCAGCGTGAAGGGACAGGGGGCGAATACTGAAGCTTTCTTT. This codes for CSVKGQGANTEAFF.

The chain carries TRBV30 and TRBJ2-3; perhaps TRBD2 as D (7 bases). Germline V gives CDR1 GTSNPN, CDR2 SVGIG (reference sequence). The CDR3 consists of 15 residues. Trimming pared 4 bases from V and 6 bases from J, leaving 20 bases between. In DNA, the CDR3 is TGTGCCTGGATTAAGGGGGGGGCAGGGTCGGATACGCAGTATTTT. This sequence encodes CAWIKGGAGSDTQYF.

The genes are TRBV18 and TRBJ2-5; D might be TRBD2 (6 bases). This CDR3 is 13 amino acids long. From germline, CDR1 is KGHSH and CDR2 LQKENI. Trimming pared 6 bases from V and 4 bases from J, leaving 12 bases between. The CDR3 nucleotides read TGTGCCAGCTCCCTCTTCGGGGGAGAGACCCAGTACTTC. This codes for CASSLFGGETQYF. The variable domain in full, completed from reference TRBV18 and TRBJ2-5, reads NAGVMQNPRHLVRRRGQEARLRCSPMKGHSHVYWYRQLPEEGLKFMVYLQKENIIDESGMPKERFSAEFPKEGPSILRIQQVVRGDSAAYFCASSLFGGETQYFGPGTRLLVL.

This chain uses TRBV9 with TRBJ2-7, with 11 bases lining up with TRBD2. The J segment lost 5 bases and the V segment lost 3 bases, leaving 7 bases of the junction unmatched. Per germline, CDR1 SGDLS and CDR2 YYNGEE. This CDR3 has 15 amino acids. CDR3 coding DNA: TGTGCCAGCAGCGCCCGACTAGCGGGAATCCACGAGCAGTACTTC. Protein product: CASSARLAGIHEQYF.

The CDR3 region has the DNA TGCAGCGTTGAACCGGGACTCAACACAGATACGCAGTATTTT. This translates into CSVEPGLNTDTQYF. V gene TRBV29-1 combines with J gene TRBJ2-3, with D possibly matching TRBD2 (6 bases). The CDR3 runs to 14 residues. Germline-derived CDR1 and CDR2 are SQVTM and ANQGSEA. The V end lost 2 bases, the J end lost 2 bases, and 11 bases lay between the germline ends.

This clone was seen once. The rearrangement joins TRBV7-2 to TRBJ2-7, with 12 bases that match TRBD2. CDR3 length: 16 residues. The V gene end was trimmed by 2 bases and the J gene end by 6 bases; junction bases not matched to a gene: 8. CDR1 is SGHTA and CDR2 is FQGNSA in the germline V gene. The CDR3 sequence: CASSLRRTSGEGEQYF. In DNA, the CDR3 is TGTGCCAGCAGCTTAAGGCGGACTAGCGGGGAAGGCGAGCAGTACTTC. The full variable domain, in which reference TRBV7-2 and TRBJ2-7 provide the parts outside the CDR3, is GAGVSQSPSNKVTEKGKDVELRCDPISGHTALYWYRQSLGQGLEFLIYFQGNSAPDKSGLPSDRFSAERTGGSVSTLTIQRTQQEDSAVYLCASSLRRTSGEGEQYFGPGTRLTVT.

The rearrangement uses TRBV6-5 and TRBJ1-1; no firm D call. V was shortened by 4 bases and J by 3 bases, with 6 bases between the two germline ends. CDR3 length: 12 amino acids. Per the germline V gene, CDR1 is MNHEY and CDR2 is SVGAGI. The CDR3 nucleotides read TGTGCCAGCAGTTCTCTATACACTGAAGCTTTCTTT. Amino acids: CASSSLYTEAFF.

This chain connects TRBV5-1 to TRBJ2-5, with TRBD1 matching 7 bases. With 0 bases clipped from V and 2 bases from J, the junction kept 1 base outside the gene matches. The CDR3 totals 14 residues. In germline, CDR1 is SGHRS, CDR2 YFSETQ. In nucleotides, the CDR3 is TGCGCCAGCAGCTTGGGACAGGGTCAAGAGACCCAGTACTTC. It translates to CASSLGQGQETQYF.

The CDR3 reads CASSEHRGQEAFF. CDR3 coding DNA: TGTGCCAGCAGTGAACACAGGGGGCAGGAGGCTTTCTTT. The gene calls are TRBV6-1 and TRBJ1-1; 9 nucleotides align to TRBD1. CDR1 and CDR2 (germline): MNHNS, SASEGT. Germline trimming cut 2 bases from V and 11 bases from J; bases unmatched to any gene: 6. The CDR3 loop spans 13 amino acids.

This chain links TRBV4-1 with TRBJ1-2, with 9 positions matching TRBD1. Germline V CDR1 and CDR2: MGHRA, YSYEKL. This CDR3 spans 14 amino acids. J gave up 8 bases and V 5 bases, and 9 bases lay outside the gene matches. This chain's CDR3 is CASSGPGQGVGYTF. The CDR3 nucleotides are TGCGCCAGCAGCGGACCGGGACAGGGAGTAGGCTACACCTTC.

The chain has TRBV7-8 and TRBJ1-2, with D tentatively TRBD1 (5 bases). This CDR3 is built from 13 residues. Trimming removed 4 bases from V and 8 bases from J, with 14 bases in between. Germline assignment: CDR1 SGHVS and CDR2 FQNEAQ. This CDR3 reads CASSSVQGTGYTF. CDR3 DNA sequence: TGTGCCAGCAGCTCGGTCCAGGGAACGGGCTACACCTTC.

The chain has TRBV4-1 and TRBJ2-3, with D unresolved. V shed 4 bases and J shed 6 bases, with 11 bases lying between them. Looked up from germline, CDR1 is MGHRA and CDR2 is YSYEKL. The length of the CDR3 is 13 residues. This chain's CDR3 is CASSRMLVDTQYF. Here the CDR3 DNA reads TGCGCCAGCAGCCGTATGTTAGTGGATACGCAGTATTTT.

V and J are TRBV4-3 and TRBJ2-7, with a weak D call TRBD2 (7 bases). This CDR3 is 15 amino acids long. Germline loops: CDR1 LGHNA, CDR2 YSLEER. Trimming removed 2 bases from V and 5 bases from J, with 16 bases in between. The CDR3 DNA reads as TGCGCCAGCAGCCAATCGCGGGGGCTGGGCGACGAGCAGTACTTC. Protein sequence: CASSQSRGLGDEQYF.

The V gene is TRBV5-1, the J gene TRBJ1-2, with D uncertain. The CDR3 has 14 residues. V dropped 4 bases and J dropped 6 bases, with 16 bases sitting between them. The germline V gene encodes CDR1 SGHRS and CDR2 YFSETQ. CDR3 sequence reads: CASSPGWGGDGYTF. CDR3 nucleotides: TGCGCCAGCAGCCCTGGGTGGGGAGGAGATGGCTACACCTTC.

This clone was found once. For the CDR3, the DNA is TGTGCCAGCAGCTTGGGACAGGGGGCAGGCGAGCAGTACTTC. This codes for CASSLGQGAGEQYF. The gene calls are TRBV7-6 and TRBJ2-7, with 12 bases that match TRBD1. Unmatched junction bases numbered 3, after V lost 3 bases and J lost 6 bases. Per germline, CDR1 SGHVS and CDR2 FNYEAQ. The CDR3 runs 14 residues.

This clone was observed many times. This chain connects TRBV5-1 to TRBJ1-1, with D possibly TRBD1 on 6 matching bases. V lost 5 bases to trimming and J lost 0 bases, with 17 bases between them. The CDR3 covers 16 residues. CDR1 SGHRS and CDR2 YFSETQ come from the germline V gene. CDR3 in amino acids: CASSYDQGRMNTEAFF. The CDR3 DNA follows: TGCGCCAGCAGTTATGATCAGGGGCGCATGAACACTGAAGCTTTCTTT. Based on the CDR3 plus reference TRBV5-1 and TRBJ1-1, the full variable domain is KAGVTQTPRYLIKTRGQQVTLSCSPISGHRSVSWYQQTPGQGLQFLFEYFSETQRNKGNFPGRFSGRQFSNSRSEMNVSTLELGDSALYLCASSYDQGRMNTEAFFGQGTRLTVV.

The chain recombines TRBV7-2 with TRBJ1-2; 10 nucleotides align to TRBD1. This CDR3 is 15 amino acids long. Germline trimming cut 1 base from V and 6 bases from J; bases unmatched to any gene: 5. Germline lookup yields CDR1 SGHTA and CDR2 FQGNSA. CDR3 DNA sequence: TGTGCCAGCAGCTTAGTCGGGACAGGGGTTAATGGCTACACCTTC. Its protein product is CASSLVGTGVNGYTF.

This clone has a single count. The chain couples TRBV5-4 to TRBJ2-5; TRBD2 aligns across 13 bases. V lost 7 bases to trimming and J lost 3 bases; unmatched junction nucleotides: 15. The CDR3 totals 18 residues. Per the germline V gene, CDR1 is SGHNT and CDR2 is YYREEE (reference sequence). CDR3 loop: CASLGPILAGGKKETQYF. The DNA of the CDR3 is TGTGCCAGCCTAGGACCCATACTAGCGGGGGGGAAAAAAGAGACCCAGTACTTC.